Reported below is one TCR beta chain. This clone appeared a single time. It has no known antigen specificity. Within one base of it there is no much larger clone, and no base qualities were kept. The data originate from a study of cytomegalovirus exposure and HLA in healthy donors (dated by TCRdb to 2017 to 2019). At the level of the whole study: According to a later analysis, one platform produced both the roughly 120 validation repertoires and the 670 or so repertoires of the first cohort. The study aimed to test whether signatures of past pathogen exposure could be identified by cataloging public T cell receptors. Along with the approximately 650-subject first cohort, a separate validation cohort of 120 different subjects was used. The study combined high-throughput TCR immunosequencing, statistical association of individual TCRs with disease status, and machine learning to predict cytomegalovirus infection status. The paper's findings and limits, for the study overall: The validation cohort had no HLA typing available for a later analysis, so co-occurrence within that cohort was assessed over all 110 or so repertoires. Cytomegalovirus status was reported to be diagnosed by the classifier with high specificity and sensitivity in both the original and validation cohorts. It was suggested by the authors that the approach could potentially be generalized to other disease states and immunological phenotypes. Of the cluster scores, around 95% were above 0 in a later analysis, which found that TCRs clustered in the first cohort also tended to co-occur in the 120 validation repertoires. In the study, around 150 TCR beta chains were listed as associated with cytomegalovirus. In vitro tests confirmed that three of the cytomegalovirus-associated TCR beta chains recognize cytomegalovirus antigens. While some public TCRs were present in many individuals, most TCR sequences turned up only very rarely across donors.

The donors were included in the validation cohort of some 120 subjects, a group kept apart from the approximately 700-subject first cohort. The library relied on the immunoSEQ multiplex PCR assay. In the source study's methods: A statistical classification framework was developed to diagnose cytomegalovirus status using the catalog of TCR beta chain sequences. TCRdb holds this immuneACCESS table with in-frame rearrangements only. Some clones are missing; in checked studies, unresolved V genes explain under half, and the rest has no known cause. V and J calls and clone size are as listed in that table; D and trimming were resolved from the DNA. The sample table shows 150,000 or so clones, and about 91% are seen once. Together, the top ten hold 1% to 1.5% of the sample. From the cysteine through the phenylalanine, the CDR3 covers 16 amino acids. The read is trimmed to its CDR3 DNA, 48 bases read in frame from base 1. The junction shows trimming of 7 bases on V and 3 bases on J, plus 19 bases between the germline ends. As encoded in the germline V gene, CDR1 is SGHRS while CDR2 is YFSETQ.

The chain uses TRBV5-1 and TRBJ1-4; the D gene is not confidently resolved. The sequenced sample was PBMCs. This receptor was identified in a woman aged 18-29 years in good health and CMV-seronegative. The CDR3 reads CASSTGEGIPNEKLFF. The sequenced DNA is TGCGCCAGCTCGACCGGGGAGGGAATTCCTAATGAAAAACTGTTTTTT. The CDR3 plus the reference TRBV5-1 and TRBJ1-4 genes for the other parts give the full variable domain: KAGVTQTPRYLIKTRGQQVTLSCSPISGHRSVSWYQQTPGQGLQFLFEYFSETQRNKGNFPGRFSGRQFSNSRSEMNVSTLELGDSALYLCASSTGEGIPNEKLFFGSGTQLSVL.